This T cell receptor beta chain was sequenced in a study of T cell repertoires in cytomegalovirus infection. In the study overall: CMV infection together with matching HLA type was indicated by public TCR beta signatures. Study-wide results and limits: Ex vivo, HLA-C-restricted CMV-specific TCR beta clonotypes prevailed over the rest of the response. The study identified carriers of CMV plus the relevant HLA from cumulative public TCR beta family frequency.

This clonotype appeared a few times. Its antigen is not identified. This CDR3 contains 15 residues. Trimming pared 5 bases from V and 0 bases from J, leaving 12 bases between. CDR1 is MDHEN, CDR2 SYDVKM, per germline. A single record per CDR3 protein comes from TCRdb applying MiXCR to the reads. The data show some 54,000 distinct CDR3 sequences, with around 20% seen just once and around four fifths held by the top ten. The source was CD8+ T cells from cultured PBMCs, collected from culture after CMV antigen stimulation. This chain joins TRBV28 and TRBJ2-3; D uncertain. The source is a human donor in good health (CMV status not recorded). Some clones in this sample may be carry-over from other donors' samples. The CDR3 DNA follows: TGTGCCAGCAGTCACCTACCCTCTAGCACAGATACGCAGTATTTT. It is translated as CASSHLPSSTDTQYF.